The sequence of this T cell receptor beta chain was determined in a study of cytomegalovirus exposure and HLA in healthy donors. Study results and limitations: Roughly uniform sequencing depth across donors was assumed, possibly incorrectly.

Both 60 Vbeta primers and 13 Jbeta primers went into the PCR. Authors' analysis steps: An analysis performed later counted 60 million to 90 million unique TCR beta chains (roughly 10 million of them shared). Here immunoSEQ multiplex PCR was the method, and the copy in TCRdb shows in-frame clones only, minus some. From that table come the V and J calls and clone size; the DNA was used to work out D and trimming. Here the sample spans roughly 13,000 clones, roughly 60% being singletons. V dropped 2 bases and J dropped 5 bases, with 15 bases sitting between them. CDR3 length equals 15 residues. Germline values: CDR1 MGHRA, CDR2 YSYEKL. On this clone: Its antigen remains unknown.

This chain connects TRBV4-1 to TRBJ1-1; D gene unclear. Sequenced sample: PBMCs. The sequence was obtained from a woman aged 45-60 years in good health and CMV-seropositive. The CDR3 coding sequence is TGCGCCAGCAGCCAATCGACGCGAGGCGGGACTGAAGCTTTCTTT. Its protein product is CASSQSTRGGTEAFF.